These 18 T cell receptor beta chains originate from one sample sequenced in a study of OX40 agonist ivuxolimab in advanced cancers. The table came from immunoSEQ multiplex PCR; TCRdb's copy has only in-frame clones and leaves some out. Of tens of thousands of clones listed, about 86% are singletons. Sample: CD4+ or CD8+ T cells sorted from blood, taken in a trial of the OX40 agonist ivuxolimab. All receptors derive from an adult with an advanced solid tumor such as melanoma, head and neck, liver or kidney cancer.

The chain employs TRBV13 and TRBJ2-5, with D tentatively TRBD2 (5 bases). V was shortened by 6 bases and J by 5 bases, with 19 bases between the two germline ends. The CDR3 is 15 amino acids. Looked up from germline, CDR1 is PRHDT and CDR2 is FYEKMQ (reference sequence). In DNA, the CDR3 is TGTGCCAGCAGTTTCCCCTCGAGGGAGCGGGAGACCCAGTACTTC. Translated: CASSFPSRERETQYF.

The V and J genes are TRBV5-6 and TRBJ1-1; no definite D call. This CDR3 is 15 amino acids long. Trimming took off 0 bases at V and 0 bases at J, with 9 bases between the two ends. CDR1 is SGHDT, CDR2 YYEEEE, per germline. The CDR3 loop is CASSLVPQLNTEAFF. Written as DNA, the CDR3 is TGTGCCAGCAGCTTGGTTCCGCAGCTGAACACTGAAGCTTTCTTT.

The V and J genes are TRBV15 and TRBJ1-3, with a possible D match to TRBD1 (6 bases). The germline CDR1 and CDR2 sequences are LNHNV and YYDKDF (reference sequence). Trimming removed 0 bases at V and 0 bases at J, with 15 bases between. The CDR3 has 18 residues. Written as DNA, the CDR3 is TGTGCCACCAGCAGAGATCGGAGCAGGACAGACTCTGGAAACACCATATATTTT. It codes for CATSRDRSRTDSGNTIYF.

The J gene is TRBJ2-1, the V gene TRBV6-5, with 12 positions matching TRBD2. The V gene end was trimmed by 5 bases and the J gene end by 14 bases; junction bases not matched to a gene: 7. The CDR3 contains 13 residues. CDR1 MNHEY and CDR2 SVGAGI come from the germline V gene. The CDR3 is CASSLAGGPGKFF. The CDR3 DNA is TGTGCCAGCAGTCTAGCGGGAGGGCCGGGAAAGTTCTTC.

The rearrangement uses TRBV9 and TRBJ2-7; D is ambiguous. This CDR3 is built from 14 residues. Trimming took 1 base from V and 1 from J, leaving 9 bases between them. Germline values: CDR1 SGDLS, CDR2 YYNGEE. In nucleotides, the CDR3 is TGTGCCAGCAGCGTACAGACGGGTTCCTACGAGCAGTACTTC. Amino acid sequence: CASSVQTGSYEQYF. Complete variable domain (other parts from reference TRBV9 and TRBJ2-7): DSGVTQTPKHLITATGQRVTLRCSPRSGDLSVYWYQQSLDQGLQFLIQYYNGEERAKGNILERFSAQQFPDLHSELNLSSLELGDSALYFCASSVQTGSYEQYFGPGTRLTVT.

V usage is TRBV5-1 and J usage is TRBJ2-7, with D possibly called TRBD1 or TRBD2 (5 bases each). The CDR3 loop spans 15 amino acids. The V gene's germline CDR1 is SGHRS and CDR2 YFSETQ. The V end was cut by 6 bases, the J end by 5 bases, with 21 bases between. The CDR3 coding sequence is TGCGCCAGCACCGTTCAGGGAGAAACATCCAACGAGCAGTACTTC. It specifies CASTVQGETSNEQYF.

V is TRBV14 and J is TRBJ2-7; no definite D call. Germline V lookup: CDR1 SGHDN, CDR2 FVKESK. V lost 0 bases, J lost 2 bases, and 11 bases lay in between. The CDR3 length is 15 residues. The CDR3 sequence: CASSQDSGPPYEQYF. The CDR3 coding sequence is TGTGCCAGCAGCCAAGATTCTGGCCCACCCTACGAGCAGTACTTC.

V and J are TRBV4-3 and TRBJ2-7, with D tentatively TRBD2 (6 bases). Germline assignment: CDR1 LGHNA and CDR2 YSLEER. Trimming removed 1 base from V and 4 bases from J, with 17 bases in between. CDR3 length: 16 residues. In nucleotides, the CDR3 is TGCGCCAGCAGCCAAGGGATCTCCGGGACTTCATACGAGCAGTACTTC. Translation: CASSQGISGTSYEQYF.

The chain employs TRBV5-5 and TRBJ2-2, with D maybe TRBD2 (5 bases). CDR1 SGHKS and CDR2 YYEKEE come from the germline V gene (reference sequence). The CDR3 sequence is 15 residues long. V was trimmed by 4 bases and J by 3 bases, leaving 13 bases between them. This CDR3 is CASSNFYGDTGELFF. For the CDR3, the DNA is TGTGCCAGCAGCAACTTTTACGGGGACACCGGGGAGCTGTTTTTT. Filled out from reference TRBV5-5 and TRBJ2-2, the complete variable domain reads DAGVTQSPTHLIKTRGQQVTLRCSPISGHKSVSWYQQVLGQGPQFIFQYYEKEERGRGNFPDRFSARQFPNYSSELNVNALLLGDSALYLCASSNFYGDTGELFFGEGSRLTVL.

The chain is built from TRBV7-2 and TRBJ1-2; the D is unclear. The CDR3 runs to 14 residues. CDR1 is SGHTA, CDR2 FQGNSA, per germline. V lost 2 bases, J lost 7 bases, and 14 bases lay in between. Written as DNA, the CDR3 is TGTGCCAGCAGCTTAAGGCAGACCAATGGTGGCTACACCTTC. Its translation is CASSLRQTNGGYTF.

This sequence joins TRBV7-3 and TRBJ2-2; TRBD2 agrees at 13 bases. Unmatched junction bases numbered 6, after V lost 5 bases and J lost 6 bases. Germline V gives CDR1 SGHTA, CDR2 FQGTGA. CDR3 length equals 16 residues. As DNA, the CDR3 is TGTGCCAGCAGCAAAGGGACTAGCGGGACTGCCGGGGAGCTGTTTTTT. Encoded protein: CASSKGTSGTAGELFF.

This chain connects TRBV28 to TRBJ2-5, with 10 bases identical to TRBD2. Per germline, CDR1 MDHEN and CDR2 SYDVKM. The CDR3 runs to 15 residues. V gave up 3 bases and J gave up 5 bases; unmatched junction bases: 6. CDR3 region: CASSLNIAGGETQYF. As DNA, the CDR3 is TGTGCCAGCAGTTTGAATATAGCGGGAGGCGAGACCCAGTACTTC.

V and J are TRBV5-1 and TRBJ2-5; 8 positions match TRBD2. V lost 5 bases and J lost 2; bases outside the gene matches: 8. CDR1 is SGHRS, CDR2 YFSETQ, per germline. The CDR3 runs to 15 residues. This chain's CDR3 is CASSMTGGQQETQYF. The CDR3 nucleotides read TGCGCCAGCAGTATGACGGGAGGGCAGCAAGAGACCCAGTACTTC.

The chain couples TRBV2 to TRBJ2-3; 7 bases are a match to TRBD2. V dropped 7 bases and J dropped 3; count of bases not matched to a gene: 7. The CDR3 contains 14 residues. Germline CDR1 is SNHLY and CDR2 is FYNNEI. The chain's CDR3 is CASKGGGVTDTQYF. In nucleotides, the CDR3 is TGTGCCAGCAAGGGCGGGGGAGTGACAGATACGCAGTATTTT.

The V and J genes are TRBV7-2 and TRBJ2-7, with D tentatively TRBD1 (6 bases). This CDR3 spans 14 amino acids. Per the germline V gene, CDR1 is SGHTA and CDR2 is FQGNSA. V dropped 4 bases and J dropped 6 bases, with 16 bases sitting between them. The DNA of the CDR3 is TGTGCCAGCAGCTCATCCAGAGACAGGCGCGAGCAGTACTTC. It encodes CASSSSRDRREQYF.

The chain recombines TRBV19 with TRBJ2-1; D ambiguous. The CDR3 has 16 amino acids. V lost 9 bases to trimming and J lost 0 bases, with 18 bases between them. Per germline, CDR1 LNHDA and CDR2 SQIVND (reference sequence). The CDR3 DNA follows: TGTGCCAGCGCCCTACGGCCAGTTAGCTCCTACAATGAGCAGTTCTTC. This sequence encodes CASALRPVSSYNEQFF.

The V call is TRBV5-1, the J call TRBJ1-5; D is undetermined. CDR3 length: 13 amino acids. Germline-derived CDR1 and CDR2 are SGHRS and YFSETQ. Trimming took off 4 bases at V and 1 base at J, with 6 bases between the two ends. The CDR3 region has the DNA TGCGCCAGCAGCAAGGACAGCAATCAGCCCCAGCATTTT. Encoded protein: CASSKDSNQPQHF.

The rearrangement joins TRBV28 to TRBJ2-7, with 7 bases matching TRBD2. The CDR3 runs to 15 residues. CDR1 is MDHEN, CDR2 SYDVKM, per germline. The V gene end was trimmed by 7 bases and the J gene end by 5 bases; junction bases not matched to a gene: 14. In DNA form, the CDR3 reads TGTGCCAGCACTAATTCCGGCGGGAGTTGGCACGAGCAGTACTTC. It codes for CASTNSGGSWHEQYF.